Listed below are T cell receptor beta chains from one sample, sequenced in a study of cytomegalovirus exposure and HLA in healthy donors. Assay used: immunoSEQ multiplex PCR; TCRdb lists only in-frame clones, some missing. The data show 41,000 or so clones, and the top ten clones hold more than 5%. The sequenced material came from PBMCs. The origin of the receptors is a man younger than 40 in good health and CMV-seronegative. Each CDR3 is given with its conserved first and last residue. The order of the fields is D gene, V gene, J gene, CDR3 DNA, CDR3 protein. The D gene is left open where the match is weak.

.	TRBV18	TRBJ2-3	TGTGCCAGCTCACCAAACATACGGAACCAGGCAGATACGCAGTATTTT	CASSPNIRNQADTQYF
.	TRBV29-1	TRBJ1-5	TGCAGCGTTGGCGGCAGCAATCAGCCCCAGCATTTT	CSVGGSNQPQHF
TRBD2	TRBV7-9	TRBJ2-2	TGTGCCAGCAGCTTGGCACCTAGCGGGACCGGGGAGCTGTTTTTT	CASSLAPSGTGELFF
.	TRBV5-8	TRBJ2-2	TGTGCCAGCAGCCTCCTGGGGCGGTTCCCCGCACCCGGGGAGCTGTTTTTT	CASSLLGRFPAPGELFF
.	TRBV5-6	TRBJ1-5	TGTGCCAGCAGCTTTTTTTTCGGGGAAAATCAGCCCCAGCATTTT	CASSFFFGENQPQHF
.	TRBV4-1	TRBJ2-1	TGCGCCAGCAGCCAAGCCCCATTGAGGGACAATGAGCAGTTCTTC	CASSQAPLRDNEQFF
TRBD2	TRBV9	TRBJ2-2	TGTGCCAGCAGCGTAGTCACTAGCGGAGGGACCGGGGAGCTGTTTTTT	CASSVVTSGGTGELFF
.	TRBV29-1	TRBJ1-1	TGCAGCGTTACAGGTCACACTGAGGCTTTCTTT	CSVTGHTEAFF
TRBD2	TRBV6-6	TRBJ2-7	TGTGCCAGCAGTTACGGTCTAGCGGGGGGGGACGAGCAGTACTTC	CASSYGLAGGDEQYF
.	TRBV29-1	TRBJ1-2	TGCAGCGTCGCATGGTTAGGAGGGCTGGGTGGCTACACCTTC	CSVAWLGGLGGYTF
.	TRBV5-1	TRBJ2-3	TGCGCCAGCAGCCAGACGGGGACAAACGCAGATACGCAGTATTTT	CASSQTGTNADTQYF
TRBD1	TRBV6-1	TRBJ1-1	TGTGCCAATTCACATCCAACAGGGGCGAACACTGAAGCTTTCTTT	CANSHPTGANTEAFF
.	TRBV19	TRBJ1-2	TGTGCCAGTAGTATCAAGGTGGATCAGGGCGGCTACACCTTC	CASSIKVDQGGYTF
TRBD1	TRBV7-8	TRBJ1-6	TGTGCCAGCAGCGGGGTTTCGGGACAGGCCAATTCACCCCTCCACTTT	CASSGVSGQANSPLHF
TRBD1	TRBV30	TRBJ2-4	TGTGCCTGGAGCCGGGACAGCAAAAACATTCAGTACTTC	CAWSRDSKNIQYF
.	TRBV5-1	TRBJ2-2	TGCGCCAGCAGCTTGGTTGCGGGGAACACCGGGGAGCTGTTTTTT	CASSLVAGNTGELFF
TRBD2	TRBV7-8	TRBJ2-1	TGTGCCAGCAGCTCAGTGGGAGGGCCAACGGGCTCCTACAATGAGCAGTTCTTC	CASSSVGGPTGSYNEQFF
TRBD1	TRBV5-1	TRBJ2-7	TGCGCCAGCAGGGCCCCACCGGACAGGGTAGTCGACGAGCAGTACTTC	CASRAPPDRVVDEQYF
TRBD1	TRBV11-1	TRBJ2-7	TGTGCCAGCAGCTTATCCTGGGACAGGGTGGGCGAGCAGTACTTC	CASSLSWDRVGEQYF
.	TRBV28	TRBJ2-4	TGTGCCAGCAGTTTCGGGAGCAAAAACATTCAGTACTTC	CASSFGSKNIQYF
.	TRBV18	TRBJ2-7	TGTGCCAGCTCACCTATTTGGGGGGGCGAGGAGCAGTACTTC	CASSPIWGGEEQYF
.	TRBV4-1	TRBJ2-7	TGCGCCAGCAGCCAAGATTGGGGCAGGATCGCCTACGAGCAGTACTTC	CASSQDWGRIAYEQYF
TRBD1	TRBV30	TRBJ1-2	TGTGCCTATTCACAGCAGGGGGAATTCTATGGCTACACCTTC	CAYSQQGEFYGYTF
TRBD1	TRBV27	TRBJ1-1	TGTGCCAGCAGTCGACAGGGAGGCACTGAAGCTTTCTTT	CASSRQGGTEAFF
TRBD1	TRBV7-3	TRBJ2-3	TGTGCCAGCAGCTTACCAGGGGGCCTCGCAGATACGCAGTATTTT	CASSLPGGLADTQYF
.	TRBV5-5	TRBJ2-6	TGTGCCAGCAGCTTGGTGGTCAGGACTGGGGCCAACGTCCTGACTTTC	CASSLVVRTGANVLTF
.	TRBV5-6	TRBJ1-5	TGTGCCAGCAGCAACTGGGGCGGTTTGAGCAATCAGCCCCAGCATTTT	CASSNWGGLSNQPQHF
.	TRBV27	TRBJ1-5	TGTGCCAGCAGTAGGGGGAAGGGTATATGGAATCAGCCCCAGCATTTT	CASSRGKGIWNQPQHF
TRBD1	TRBV7-8	TRBJ2-7	TGTGCCAGCAGCTCTTCCGGGACAGGGGGCGCCGAGCAGTACTTC	CASSSSGTGGAEQYF
.	TRBV4-1	TRBJ1-1	TGCGCCAGCAGCCAAGCTTTTAGACAGCTAATGACTGAAGCTTTCTTT	CASSQAFRQLMTEAFF
.	TRBV7-9	TRBJ2-5	TGTGCCAGCAGCGGGCAGGGGTCTGGGGAGACCCAGTACTTC	CASSGQGSGETQYF
.	TRBV6-1	TRBJ2-7	TGTGCCAGCAGTAGACAGGCGTCATCCTACTACGAGCAGTACTTC	CASSRQASSYYEQYF
.	TRBV9	TRBJ1-6	TGTGCCAGCAGCTTCTCGACTGTTAACCTCAATTCACCCCTCCACTTT	CASSFSTVNLNSPLHF
TRBD1	TRBV4-3	TRBJ1-2	TGCGCCAGCAGCCAAAATCTCGGACAGGCTGGCTACACCTTC	CASSQNLGQAGYTF
.	TRBV7-9	TRBJ2-7	TGTGCCAGCAGCTTAGGTCCGGGAGAGGGCGAGCAGTACTTC	CASSLGPGEGEQYF
TRBD1	TRBV2	TRBJ2-1	TGTGCCAGCAGTGGTGGGGTAACAGGGGGGCGACCCTACAATGAGCAGTTCTTC	CASSGGVTGGRPYNEQFF
TRBD1	TRBV6-1	TRBJ1-5	TGTGCCAGCAGTGGGTTGACAGGGATTAACAATCAGCCCCAGCATTTT	CASSGLTGINNQPQHF
.	TRBV4-1	TRBJ1-2	TGCGCCAGCAGCCAAGTCAACTCCGGGACAAGCTACACCTTC	CASSQVNSGTSYTF
.	TRBV5-1	TRBJ2-3	TGCGCCAGCACCTTCAGGGGGGCAGATACGCAGTATTTT	CASTFRGADTQYF
.	TRBV5-1	TRBJ1-1	TGCGCCAGCAGCTTGGTAGGGGGGGTGGACACTGAAGCTTTCTTT	CASSLVGGVDTEAFF
.	TRBV19	TRBJ1-2	TGTGCCAGTAGCACAGGTTGGCATGGCTACACCTTC	CASSTGWHGYTF
TRBD1	TRBV7-9	TRBJ1-1	TGTGCCAGCAGCCGATTACGGGACAGCGAAGCTTTCTTT	CASSRLRDSEAFF
.	TRBV5-1	TRBJ1-1	TGCGCCAGCAGCTTCGGGGGGCAGAACACTGAAGATTTCTTT	CASSFGGQNTEDFF
TRBD2	TRBV7-9	TRBJ2-1	TGTGCCAGCAGCAAGCTAGCGGGAGCTGGCAATGAGCAGTTCTTC	CASSKLAGAGNEQFF
.	TRBV6-5	TRBJ1-6	TGTGCCAGCAGTTACTCCCTCCAGGGACAATCACCCCTCCACTTT	CASSYSLQGQSPLHF
.	TRBV6-6	TRBJ1-1	TGTGCCAGCTCTACCGGGGCGGGGAGGTTACCTGAAGCTTTCTTT	CASSTGAGRLPEAFF
TRBD1	TRBV5-1	TRBJ1-1	TGCGCCAGCAGCTGGGGGACAGCGAACACTGAAGCTTTCTTT	CASSWGTANTEAFF
TRBD1	TRBV12-5	TRBJ1-5	TGTGCTAGTGGTGGGGACAGGGGGTTGCAGCCCCAGCATTTT	CASGGDRGLQPQHF
TRBD1	TRBV5-1	TRBJ2-2	TGCGCCAGCAGCTTGGAGCTGAGGGGGCCCGGGGAGCTGTTTTTT	CASSLELRGPGELFF